The present entry profiles one T cell receptor beta chain with its context. Its antigen is unknown. This CDR3 contains 13 residues. V was shortened by 2 bases and J by 3 bases, with 7 bases between the two germline ends. Germline assignment: CDR1 KGHSH and CDR2 LQKENI. TCRdb re-called the 5' RACE reads through MiXCR, storing one row per CDR3 protein. The sample consists of 450,000 to 650,000 distinct CDR3 sequences, roughly 9.9% of them appearing once. The source of the sample is a study of identical twins. Study-level findings and limits: Cross-sectional statistics underpinned the conclusions; the same donors were not followed.

The sample also formed part of further work on yellow fever vaccine responses in identical twins.

Material: PBMCs. The source of this sequence is a woman under 30 in good health. The J gene is TRBJ2-5, the V gene TRBV18; D is ambiguous. The CDR3 nucleotides are TGTGCCAGCTCACCAGCCCAGGAAGAGACCCAGTACTTC. Its translation is CASSPAQEETQYF.